The 24 T cell receptor beta chains given below trace back to one sample, sequenced in a study of T cell responses to AZD1222 COVID-19 vaccine. Using immunoSEQ multiplex PCR, the repertoire was profiled, and TCRdb retains in-frame clones only, with some absent. The sample has approximately 73,000 clones; roughly 85% are singletons. The specimen comprised peripheral blood, sampled on day 0 of AZD1222 vaccination. All receptors come from an adult in good health.

V and J are TRBV2 and TRBJ1-5; D possibly corresponds to TRBD1 (6 bases). The CDR3 is 15 residues long. Trimming pared 6 bases from V and 3 bases from J, leaving 15 bases between. Germline V gives CDR1 SNHLY, CDR2 FYNNEI. The CDR3 loop reads CASSGQRTNNQPQHF. In DNA, the CDR3 is TGTGCCAGCAGCGGACAGAGGACGAACAATCAGCCCCAGCATTTT.

The chain couples TRBV6-6 to TRBJ1-5; D gene uncertain. Per germline, CDR1 MNHNY and CDR2 SVGAGI (reference sequence). The CDR3 spans 13 residues. Between the trimmed V and J ends, which lost 7 bases and 4 bases, there was a span of 11 bases. For the CDR3, the DNA is TGTGCCAGCACTAGCCGGGAGAATCAGCCCCAGCATTTT. Amino acid sequence: CASTSRENQPQHF.

The chain carries TRBV7-8 and TRBJ2-3, with 12 bases matching TRBD1. V lost 5 bases and J lost 6; bases outside the gene matches: 12. CDR3 length equals 17 residues. The germline gives CDR1 SGHVS, CDR2 FQNEAQ. The DNA for the CDR3 is TGTGCCAGCAGCCCAAGGCCGGGACAGGGGGCTGGGGATACGCAGTATTTT. As protein: CASSPRPGQGAGDTQYF.

The chain links TRBV7-2 to TRBJ2-5, with D tentatively TRBD1 or TRBD2 (5 bases each). CDR3 size: 15 residues. Germline V gives CDR1 SGHTA, CDR2 FQGNSA. The germline V and J ends were trimmed by 5 bases and 2 bases, with 15 bases remaining between them. The CDR3 sequence: CASSPGPGRQETQYF. CDR3 in DNA: TGTGCCAGCAGCCCCGGCCCGGGGCGGCAAGAGACCCAGTACTTC.

This clone showed up just once. The J gene is TRBJ1-1, the V gene TRBV3-1 (or the pseudogene TRBV3-2), with 9 bases lining up with TRBD1. Trimming removed 5 bases from V and 4 bases from J; junction bases left unmatched: 5. This CDR3 spans 14 amino acids. Germline CDR1 is LGHDT and CDR2 is YNNKEL (reference sequence). The CDR3 here is CASSGNRGPTEAFF. In DNA, the CDR3 is TGTGCCAGCAGCGGGAACAGGGGGCCCACTGAAGCTTTCTTT.

V usage is TRBV2 and J usage is TRBJ2-3, with D possibly TRBD2 on 5 matching bases. CDR3 length: 13 residues. CDR1 and CDR2 from the germline V gene are SNHLY and FYNNEI. V lost 4 bases to trimming and J lost 2 bases, with 7 bases between them. The CDR3 DNA reads as TGTGCCAGCAGTGCGGACTCCACAGATACGCAGTATTTT. Protein product: CASSADSTDTQYF. Based on the CDR3 plus reference TRBV2 and TRBJ2-3, the full variable domain is EPEVTQTPSHQVTQMGQEVILRCVPISNHLYFYWYRQILGQKVEFLVSFYNNEISEKSEIFDDQFSVERPDGSNFTLKIRSTKLEDSAMYFCASSADSTDTQYFGPGTRLTVL.

The chain links TRBV19 to TRBJ2-4, with 7 bases identical to TRBD1. Per the germline V gene, CDR1 is LNHDA and CDR2 is SQIVND (reference sequence). The V segment lost 6 bases and the J segment 5 bases; nucleotides outside the gene matches: 7. The CDR3 covers 14 residues. The chain's CDR3 is CASSSRQGQNIQYF. CDR3 nucleotides: TGTGCCAGTAGCTCTAGACAGGGCCAAAACATTCAGTACTTC.

V is TRBV5-6 and J is TRBJ2-1; D is unclear. The CDR3 is made up of 14 amino acids. V was cut by 1 base and J by 3 bases, with 8 bases left in between. Germline V lookup: CDR1 SGHDT, CDR2 YYEEEE. The CDR3 loop reads CASSLLPDYNEQFF. CDR3 DNA sequence: TGTGCCAGCAGCTTGTTACCAGACTACAATGAGCAGTTCTTC. The variable domain in full, with the rest retrieved from reference TRBV5-6 and TRBJ2-1, is DAGVTQSPTHLIKTRGQQVTLRCSPKSGHDTVSWYQQALGQGPQFIFQYYEEEERQRGNFPDRFSGHQFPNYSSELNVNALLLGDSALYLCASSLLPDYNEQFFGPGTRLTVL.

This chain uses TRBV19 with TRBJ1-2, with D possibly matching TRBD1 (5 bases). The germline V gene encodes CDR1 LNHDA and CDR2 SQIVND (reference sequence). Trimming left V 5 bases short and J 5 bases short, with 18 bases between. CDR3 size: 15 residues. CDR3 in amino acids: CASSAPRDFIYGYTF. In DNA form, the CDR3 reads TGTGCCAGTAGTGCCCCCCGGGACTTTATTTATGGCTACACCTTC. Full variable domain (rest looked up from reference TRBV19 and TRBJ1-2): DGGITQSPKYLFRKEGQNVTLSCEQNLNHDAMYWYRQDPGQGLRLIYYSQIVNDFQKGDIAEGYSVSREKKESFPLTVTSAQKNPTAFYLCASSAPRDFIYGYTFGSGTRLTVV.

The CDR3 sequence is CASSRNPEEFSFF. The CDR3 nucleotides are TGTGCCAGCAGTCGTAATCCAGAGGAATTTTCGTTCTTC. This chain uses TRBV12-3 or TRBV12-4 with TRBJ2-1, with D unclear. This CDR3 is built from 13 residues. Trimming stripped 5 bases from V and 15 bases from J, with 20 bases between.

The rearrangement joins TRBV12-5 to TRBJ1-1; D may be TRBD1 (5 bases). This CDR3 is 13 amino acids long. V dropped 7 bases and J dropped 4 bases, with 13 bases sitting between them. The germline V gene encodes CDR1 LGHNT and CDR2 FRNRAP. This chain's CDR3 is CASALMRGTEAFF. The DNA of the CDR3 is TGTGCTAGTGCCCTCATGAGGGGCACTGAAGCTTTCTTT.

The chain carries TRBV19 and TRBJ1-1, with unresolved D. CDR1 and CDR2 (germline): LNHDA, SQIVND (reference sequence). This CDR3 spans 16 amino acids. The germline V and J ends were trimmed by 6 bases and 8 bases, with 25 bases remaining between them. CDR3 nucleotides: TGTGCCAGTAGCACCCGAAGACTAACCGTCCCCTCGGAAGCTTTCTTT. It translates to CASSTRRLTVPSEAFF.

The chain links TRBV5-6 to TRBJ2-7; a possible D gene is TRBD2 (6 bases). CDR1 and CDR2 from the germline V gene are SGHDT and YYEEEE. The V and J ends lost 1 base and 0 bases respectively, with 17 bases between them. CDR3 length: 17 amino acids. This chain's CDR3 is CASSLFVPSAASYEQYF. CDR3 bases: TGTGCCAGCAGCTTGTTCGTCCCTAGCGCCGCCTCCTACGAGCAGTACTTC.

The chain is built from TRBV4-1 and TRBJ2-7, with 10 bases matching TRBD2. CDR1 is MGHRA, CDR2 YSYEKL, per germline. This CDR3 has 18 residues. V lost 0 bases, J lost 0 bases, and 8 bases stayed unmatched. In DNA form, the CDR3 reads TGCGCCAGCAGCCAAGAATATGGAGCTAGCGGGGGCTCCTACGAGCAGTACTTC. It encodes CASSQEYGASGGSYEQYF.

Turning to this clone: A much larger clone differs from this one at a single base, so this may be a read error. The gene calls are TRBV7-2 and TRBJ2-2; the D is unclear. Between the trimmed V and J ends, which lost 5 bases and 3 bases, there was a span of 4 bases. Germline V gene sequence: CDR1 SGHTA, CDR2 FQGNSA. This CDR3 is 12 amino acids long. The CDR3 DNA reads as TGTGCCAGCAGCGGGGACACCGGGGAGCTGTTTTTT. Encoded protein: CASSGDTGELFF.

The chain links TRBV4-1 to TRBJ2-3; 8 bases are shared with TRBD2. The CDR3 extends over 17 amino acids. V was pared by 0 bases and J by 2 bases, with 7 bases of the junction left unmatched. Germline values: CDR1 MGHRA, CDR2 YSYEKL. Written as DNA, the CDR3 is TGCGCCAGCAGCCAAGAGTCAAGCGGGGGTCACACAGATACGCAGTATTTT. Its protein product is CASSQESSGGHTDTQYF.

The V call is TRBV5-4, the J call TRBJ1-1, with D tentatively TRBD1 (5 bases). V lost 4 bases and J 4 bases, leaving 20 bases between the germline ends. The CDR3 has 16 residues. The germline gives CDR1 SGHNT, CDR2 YYREEE (reference sequence). The DNA of the CDR3 is TGTGCCAGCAGCCCCAGAGCGGGGGACGGGAGCACTGAAGCTTTCTTT. It codes for CASSPRAGDGSTEAFF. Based on the CDR3 plus reference TRBV5-4 and TRBJ1-1, the full variable domain is ETGVTQSPTHLIKTRGQQVTLRCSSQSGHNTVSWYQQALGQGPQFIFQYYREEENGRGNFPPRFSGLQFPNYSSELNVNALELDDSALYLCASSPRAGDGSTEAFFGQGTRLTVV.

The chain joins TRBV29-1 to TRBJ1-4, with D unclear. Germline loops: CDR1 SQVTM, CDR2 ANQGSEA. V lost 3 bases and J lost 8, with 7 bases in between. This CDR3 has 11 residues. The CDR3 DNA reads as TGCAGCGTTGAGCTAGGGGAAAAACTGTTTTTT. Protein: CSVELGEKLFF. Full variable domain (missing parts from reference TRBV29-1 and TRBJ1-4): SAVISQKPSRDICQRGTSLTIQCQVDSQVTMMFWYRQQPGQSLTLIATANQGSEATYESGFVIDKFPISRPNLTFSTLTVSNMSPEDSSIYLCSVELGEKLFFGSGTQLSVL.

This chain uses TRBV19 with TRBJ1-2, with 7 bases aligning to TRBD1. This CDR3 is built from 14 residues. Germline-derived CDR1 and CDR2 are LNHDA and SQIVND (reference sequence). V gave up 3 bases and J gave up 4 bases; unmatched junction bases: 5. The CDR3 is CASSIGTARYGYTF. The CDR3 nucleotides read TGTGCCAGTAGTATCGGGACAGCCCGCTATGGCTACACCTTC.

This rearrangement joins TRBV18 to TRBJ2-3, with a tentative D call TRBD1 (5 bases). Germline lookup yields CDR1 KGHSH and CDR2 LQKENI. V was shortened by 3 bases and J by 4 bases, with 17 bases between the two germline ends. CDR3 size: 16 residues. The CDR3 sequence: CASSPPDHKGADTQYF. The DNA for the CDR3 is TGTGCCAGCTCACCTCCGGACCACAAAGGGGCAGATACGCAGTATTTT.

The sample holds one count of this clone. The V and J genes are TRBV9 and TRBJ2-7, with TRBD2 matching 9 bases. Looked up from germline, CDR1 is SGDLS and CDR2 is YYNGEE. The junction had 6 bases not matched to a gene; V was cut back by 4 bases and J by 1 base. CDR3 length: 15 amino acids. The CDR3 bases are TGTGCCAGCAGCCCCCAGAGCGGGGGGTCCTACGAGCAGTACTTC. Its translation is CASSPQSGGSYEQYF.

CDR3 sequence reads: CASIGTGRGEAFF. CDR3 coding DNA: TGTGCCAGCATCGGGACAGGGAGGGGTGAAGCTTTCTTT. This chain uses TRBV5-4 with TRBJ1-1, with 9 bases that match TRBD1. The CDR3 contains 13 residues. Germline-derived CDR1 and CDR2 are SGHNT and YYREEE (reference sequence). J was trimmed by 7 bases and V by 6 bases; bases with no gene match: 7.

The V gene is TRBV5-4, the J gene TRBJ2-7; 14 positions agree with TRBD2. Germline V lookup: CDR1 SGHNT, CDR2 YYREEE (reference sequence). J was trimmed by 4 bases and V by 0 bases; bases with no gene match: 0. This CDR3 is built from 15 residues. DNA of the CDR3: TGTGCCAGCAGCTTGGGACTAGCGGGAGGGTACGAGCAGTACTTC. As protein: CASSLGLAGGYEQYF. Combining the CDR3 with reference TRBV5-4 and TRBJ2-7 gives the whole variable domain ETGVTQSPTHLIKTRGQQVTLRCSSQSGHNTVSWYQQALGQGPQFIFQYYREEENGRGNFPPRFSGLQFPNYSSELNVNALELDDSALYLCASSLGLAGGYEQYFGPGTRLTVT.

This clone was seen only once. J is TRBJ2-5 and V is TRBV5-1; 12 nucleotides line up with TRBD2. The CDR3 runs 16 residues. Per germline, CDR1 SGHRS and CDR2 YFSETQ. Trimming cost V 3 bases and J 1 base; bases outside gene matches: 4. The CDR3 spells CASSWPSGGVQETQYF. In DNA, the CDR3 is TGCGCCAGCAGCTGGCCTAGCGGGGGGGTCCAAGAGACCCAGTACTTC.